This T cell receptor beta chain was identified in a study of post-analysis software for immune sequencing data. Study conclusions and caveats: Strong same-batch co-clustering of samples appeared with F measure clustering. Significantly decreased normalized Chao1 diversity was recorded for multiple sclerosis patients relative to controls. TRBV segments more frequent in patients than in controls numbered roughly 5 and included TRBV5-6, TRBV5-1 and TRBV20-1.

The library was made from cDNA and included unique molecular identifiers. TCRdb analysed the PCR reads with MiXCR anew, one entry per CDR3 protein. Counted here are more than 450,000 distinct CDR3 sequences, under 40% occurring once; the ten biggest clones make up under 7%. This clonotype came up a few times. Antigen unknown. V was pared by 1 base and J by 5 bases, with 6 bases between. The CDR3 runs 13 residues. CDR1 is SGHVS, CDR2 FQNEAQ, per germline. The sample taken for sequencing was blood. The source is a girl aged 2 to 17 with multiple sclerosis. V usage is TRBV7-8 and J usage is TRBJ2-1, with TRBD1 as a possible D gene (5 bases). The CDR3 region has the DNA TGTGCCAGCAGCTTAGAAGGGGACAATGAGCAGTTCTTC. Protein sequence: CASSLEGDNEQFF.